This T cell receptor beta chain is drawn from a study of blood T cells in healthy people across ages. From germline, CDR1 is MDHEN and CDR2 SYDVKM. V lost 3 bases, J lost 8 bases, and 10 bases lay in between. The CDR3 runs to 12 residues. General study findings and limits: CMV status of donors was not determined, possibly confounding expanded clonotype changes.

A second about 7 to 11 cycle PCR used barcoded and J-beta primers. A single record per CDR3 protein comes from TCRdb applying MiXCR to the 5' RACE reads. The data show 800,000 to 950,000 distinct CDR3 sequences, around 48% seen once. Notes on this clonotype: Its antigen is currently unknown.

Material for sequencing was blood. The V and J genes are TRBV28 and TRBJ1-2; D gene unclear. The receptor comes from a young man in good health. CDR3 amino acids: CASSFAGRGYTF. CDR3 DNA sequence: TGTGCCAGCAGTTTCGCGGGTAGGGGCTACACCTTC.